One TCR beta chain is described in this entry. This clone's antigen is unknown. No quality values exist for individual bases; no much larger clone is one base distant. This entry belongs to a study of cytomegalovirus exposure and HLA in healthy donors (dated by TCRdb to the late 2010s). Context from the whole study: An earlier analysis of under 600 of the donors reported about 250 Gb of sequence data and some 120 million unique TCR beta sequences from 190 million or so T cells. Of the approximately 400 genotyped donors, 81% fell in the genetic ancestry cluster associated with self-reported Caucasian donors. Approximately 310 gigabases of sequencing data and tens of millions of unique TCR sequences were included in an early release covering roughly 600 HLA-typed donors. A later genetic analysis used genome-wide SNP genotypes for about 65% of the 666 donors, treating that subset as a discovery cohort. All discovery cohort repertoires had been generated using a single sequencing platform. To decide whether each TCR beta V gene segment behaved as functional or pseudogenic, an earlier analysis of 587 of the donors relied on high-throughput TCR beta sequencing. In the later analysis, no new phenotypic data were used to find candidate immune exposures; instead, reliance was placed on TCR beta sequences and their occurrence across donors. Typing coverage varied by locus: about 620-630 donors for A, B, C, DRB1 and DQB1; more than 500 for DQA1; about 600 for DPA1; roughly 450 for DPB1. HLA typing covered class I and class II loci at four-digit resolution. To predict cytomegalovirus infection status, the study brought together high-throughput TCR immunosequencing, statistical association of individual TCRs with disease status, and machine learning. The study profiled the T cell repertoires of under 700 subjects by immunosequencing and related them to cytomegalovirus serostatus. Among about 410 genotyped donors of the cohort, an average of roughly 230,000 unique TCR beta nucleotide sequences was sequenced per donor, of which roughly 18% were non-productive. Besides the first cohort of roughly 640 subjects, a separate validation cohort made up of some 110 different subjects was used. Four or five DR-DQ haplotypes were handled as single units for association and clustering because linkage in the cohort was strong. Donor age, sex, ethnicity and CMV serostatus were collected together with the repertoire data. The study aimed to test whether signatures of past pathogen exposure could be identified by cataloging public T cell receptors. In a later analysis, previously published TCR beta repertoires from several hundred donors were re-analyzed and high-resolution HLA genotyping was added so that TCR occurrence patterns could be studied. The investigation overall reported the following: Strong co-occurrence of HLA alleles, especially DR and DQ, made assigning TCR associations to individual alleles difficult. A later analysis associated some 17,000 TCR beta sequences with specific HLA alleles at a false discovery rate of 0.05. Sequencing depth was assumed to be roughly uniform across donors in the presence/absence analyses, though that assumption may not hold. In a later genetic analysis, fewer N-insertions in productive TCRs were reported among donors in an Asian-associated ancestry cluster than the approximately 670-donor mean. A few of the identified cytomegalovirus-associated TCR beta chains were confirmed in vitro to be specific for cytomegalovirus antigens. The cohort was sequenced for TCR beta chains only, and without alpha or paired-chain data the features that could be detected were limited. An earlier analysis of some 590 of the donors showed that most TCR beta V segments appeared in productive rearrangements either about 87% or about 30% of the time, which broadly matched IMGT annotations. The classifier was reported to diagnose cytomegalovirus status with high specificity and sensitivity in both the original and validation cohorts. A further reported finding was that TCR beta sequences accurately predicted the HLA-A and HLA-B alleles for most subjects in the first cohort. In the study, approximately 160 TCR beta chains were listed as associated with cytomegalovirus. In a later analysis, HLA-associated TCR beta chains were found to be more clonally expanded and to have lower generation probabilities than equally common non-associated chains. The earlier analysis of about 600 of the donors excluded 15 to 20 rarely observed V segments, including chromosome 9 orphons, because counts were too low. The authors suggested that the approach could potentially be generalized to other disease states and immunological phenotypes. According to a later analysis, TCR association rates differed among HLA loci, with DRB1 alleles showing the most associated TCRs and HLA-C alleles showing the fewest. Because HLA typing was missing for some donors at each locus, association tests included only the typed subset. Some IMGT-functional V segments, including TRBV6-2 and TRBV6-3, could not be told apart with the 87-base-pair reads, so those segments were excluded. According to a later analysis, parvovirus B19, influenza, CMV and Epstein-Barr virus appeared linked to several top co-occurrence clusters. Most TCR sequences were observed very rarely across donors, whereas some public TCRs were present in many individuals. In a later genetic analysis, a missense DCLRE1C variant was associated with V-gene and J-gene trimming of TCR beta chains, and the association was replicated in an independent cohort. In a later analysis, most CMV-associated TCR beta chains were found to appear HLA-restricted, with HLA associations seemingly driven largely by CMV exposure. A cluster of highly shared sequence variants was judged likely to be a technical artifact of the sequencing pipeline. Correlated functional status among segregating V segments might be attributable to linkage disequilibrium, but an unknown experimental factor could not be ruled out. CMV serostatus was the only immune exposure information available for the cohort.

Trimmed from V: 7 bases; trimmed from J: 3 bases; junction bases lacking a gene match: 0. CDR1 is given as LNHDA and CDR2 as SQIVND, both from the germline V gene (reference sequence). Reading from cysteine to phenylalanine, the CDR3 counts 12 amino acids. The read is trimmed to its CDR3 DNA, 36 bases read in frame from base 1. The library was prepared using the immunoSEQ multiplex PCR assay. For the multiplex PCR, a mixture combining 60 forward primers for TCR Vbeta segments and 13 reverse primers for TCR Jbeta segments was used. Amplification of the CDR3 region of rearranged TCR beta genes was performed with a multiplex PCR assay on genomic DNA. On the Illumina HiSeq System, the amplified TCR beta libraries were sequenced as 87-base-pair reads. On the study's bioinformatics: In a later analysis, around 80 million unique TCR beta chains were counted across the approximately 640 repertoires, and approximately 9.9 million of these chains were shared by at least two donors. To remove PCR and sequencing errors, raw reads were error-corrected and collapsed into unique sequences using a nearest-neighbor algorithm that merged closely related sequences. To assign V, D and J gene segments, CDR3 sequences were aligned to IMGT reference sequences. For a sequence to be retained, a match of at least six nucleotides to both a V gene segment and a J gene segment was required. Rearrangements were called productive when the CDR3 lacked stop codons and stayed in frame with V and J; all others were non-productive. Following IMGT convention, CDR3 was defined as the stretch from the second conserved V-encoded cysteine up to the conserved J-encoded phenylalanine. In an earlier analysis of 587 of the donors, sequences lacking an unambiguous match to a single V gene segment were excluded. An earlier analysis of 587 of the donors classified V segments as functional when productive rearrangements were above 56.7% and as segregating when the standard deviation between donors was above 5%. A statistical classification framework was developed to diagnose cytomegalovirus status using the catalog of TCR beta chain sequences. A later analysis assigned V and J genes by comparing TCR nucleotide sequences with IMGT/GENE-DB human TR gene sequences. Using the TCRdist pipeline, a later analysis assigned CDR3 sequences along with most-parsimonious VDJ recombination scenarios. In a later analysis, each TCR beta chain was defined by its CDR3 amino acid sequence together with its V-gene family, and reads without a unique V-gene family were excluded. To address suspected cross-contamination and a sequencing artifact, a later analysis removed roughly 640 highly shared, low-generation-probability nucleotide sequences. For each public chain, a later analysis derived a clonal expansion index from normalized ranks of inferred template counts within each repertoire. In a later analysis, generation probabilities were computed using a VDJ recombination model fitted to out-of-frame rearrangements, and the results were checked against IGoR. In a later analysis, hypergeometric tests were used to score TCR-TCR, TCR-HLA and TCR-CMV co-occurrence, with a repertoire-size bias correction applied to TCR pairs. A later analysis estimated false discovery rates by permuting HLA or CMV assignments 20 times. In a later analysis, co-occurring TCRs were grouped using DBSCAN, and TCRdist sequence similarity was added for clustering within HLA-allele-positive subsets. Repertoires with fewer than 30,000 or more than 120,000 public chains, plus five repertoires with anomalous nucleotide sharing, were excluded from co-occurrence clustering. TCRdb limited this immuneACCESS table to in-frame rearrangements with V and J called. A share of clones is missing; checked studies link under half to unresolved V genes, and the rest is unexplained. V and J calls and clone size are copied from that table; D and trimming were computed from the DNA. A total of around 180,000 clones appear in this sample, 75% to 85% of them only once. Of the sample, about 13% is held by the ten largest clones.

The cohort was made up of about 670 healthy bone marrow donors. All cohort members were sampled while nominally healthy, although unrecorded immune exposures were likely present. The donor was CMV seropositive and was included in the group of 250 to 350 seropositive cohort members. Each donor provided a peripheral blood sample, and peripheral blood mononuclear cells were used for TCR beta sequencing. Genomic DNA extraction from the blood cell samples was performed with the Qiagen DNeasy Blood Extraction Kit. The sequence links TRBV19 to TRBJ2-4; the junction holds 7 bases that match TRBD1. Sequenced sample: PBMCs. This TCR was sampled from a woman in her forties or fifties in good health and CMV-seropositive. The nucleotide sequence is TGTGCCAGTACAGGGGGCAAAAACATTCAGTACTTC. It codes for CASTGGKNIQYF. This CDR3, with the reference TRBV19 and TRBJ2-4 proteins standing in past its ends, gives the full variable domain DGGITQSPKYLFRKEGQNVTLSCEQNLNHDAMYWYRQDPGQGLRLIYYSQIVNDFQKGDIAEGYSVSREKKESFPLTVTSAQKNPTAFYLCASTGGKNIQYFGAGTRLSVL.